This TCR beta chain was identified in a study of immune evolution from preneoplasia to lung adenocarcinoma. Some clones are missing from TCRdb's copy, which holds only in-frame ones; the method was immunoSEQ multiplex PCR. Altogether under 10,000 clones are present, roughly 82% being singletons, with the ten largest covering under 3.5%. Trimming cost V 5 bases and J 7 bases, with 11 bases left between them. Germline V lookup: CDR1 GTSNPN, CDR2 SVGIG (reference sequence). The CDR3 totals 11 residues. Study-wide results and caveats: Later-stage lesions appeared to have more T cells, more diversity, less clonality. Top clone share appeared to fall from AAH through AIS, MIA, adenocarcinoma.

Macro-dissection enriched premalignant or tumor cells before nucleic acid extraction. This clone was seen only a few times. Its antigen remains unknown. The receptor's source is a person between 70 and 80 years old with lung adenocarcinoma. Sequencing used FFPE minimally invasive lung adenocarcinoma tissue. The genes are TRBV30 and TRBJ1-2, with TRBD1 as a possible D gene (5 bases). The CDR3 loop is CAWDLGAGYTF. CDR3 coding DNA: TGTGCCTGGGATCTTGGGGCTGGCTACACCTTC.